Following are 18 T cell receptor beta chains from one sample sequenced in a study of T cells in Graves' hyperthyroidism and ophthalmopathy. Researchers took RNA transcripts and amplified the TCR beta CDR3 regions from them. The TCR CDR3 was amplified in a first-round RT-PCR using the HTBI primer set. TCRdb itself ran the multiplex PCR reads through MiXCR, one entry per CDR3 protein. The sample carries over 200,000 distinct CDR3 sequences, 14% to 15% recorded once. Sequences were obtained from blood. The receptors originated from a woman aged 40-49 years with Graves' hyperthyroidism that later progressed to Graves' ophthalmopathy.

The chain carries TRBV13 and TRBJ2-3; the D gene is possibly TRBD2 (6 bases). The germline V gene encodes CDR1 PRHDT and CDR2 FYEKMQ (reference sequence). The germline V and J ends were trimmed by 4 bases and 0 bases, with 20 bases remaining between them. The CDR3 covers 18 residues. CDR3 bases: TGTGCCAGCAGCTCCCACGCCGGGACTCGCTTAAGCACAGATACGCAGTATTTT. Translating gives CASSSHAGTRLSTDTQYF.

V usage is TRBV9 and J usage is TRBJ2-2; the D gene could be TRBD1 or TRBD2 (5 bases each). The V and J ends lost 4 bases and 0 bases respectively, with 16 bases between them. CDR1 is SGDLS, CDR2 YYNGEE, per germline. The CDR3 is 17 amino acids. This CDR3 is CASSLEGQPSNTGELFF. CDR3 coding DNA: TGTGCCAGCAGCCTAGAGGGGCAGCCGTCGAACACCGGGGAGCTGTTTTTT.

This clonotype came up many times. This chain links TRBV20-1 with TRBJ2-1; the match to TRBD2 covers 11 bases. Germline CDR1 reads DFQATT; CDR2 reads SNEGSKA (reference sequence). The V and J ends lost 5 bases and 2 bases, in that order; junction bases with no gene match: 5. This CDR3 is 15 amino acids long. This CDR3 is CSARGLAVTYNEQFF. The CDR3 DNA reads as TGCAGTGCTCGGGGACTAGCGGTAACCTACAATGAGCAGTTCTTC.

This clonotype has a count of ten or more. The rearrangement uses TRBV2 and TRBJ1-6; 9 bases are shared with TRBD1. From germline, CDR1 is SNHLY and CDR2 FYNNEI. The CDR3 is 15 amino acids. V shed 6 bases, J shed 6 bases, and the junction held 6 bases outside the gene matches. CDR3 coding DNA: TGTGCCAGCAGGTTAACGGGACAGGGTAATTCACCCCTCCACTTT. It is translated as CASRLTGQGNSPLHF.

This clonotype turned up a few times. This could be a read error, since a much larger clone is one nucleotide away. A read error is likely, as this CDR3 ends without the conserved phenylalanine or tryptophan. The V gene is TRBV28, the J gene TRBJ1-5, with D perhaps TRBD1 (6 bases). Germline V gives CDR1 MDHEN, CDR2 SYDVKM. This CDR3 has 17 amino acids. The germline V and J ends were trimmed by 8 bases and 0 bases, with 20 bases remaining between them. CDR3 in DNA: TGTGCCAGCGATTACATAGGGGGACCGGATAGCAATCAGCCCCAGCATCTT. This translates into CASDYIGGPDSNQPQHL.

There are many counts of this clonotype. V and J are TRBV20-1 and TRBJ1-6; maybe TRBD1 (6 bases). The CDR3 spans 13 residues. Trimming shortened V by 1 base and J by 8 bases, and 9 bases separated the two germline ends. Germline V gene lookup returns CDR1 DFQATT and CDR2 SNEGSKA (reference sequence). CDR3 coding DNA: TGCAGTGCTAGAGCAGGGGTGTATTCACCCCTCCACTTT. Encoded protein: CSARAGVYSPLHF.

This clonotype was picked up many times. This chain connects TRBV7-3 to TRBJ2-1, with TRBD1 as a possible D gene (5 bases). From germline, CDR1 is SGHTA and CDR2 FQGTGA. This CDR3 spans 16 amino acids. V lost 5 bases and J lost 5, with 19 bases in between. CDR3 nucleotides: TGTGCCAGCAGCCGAGTGGGGCAGCTCAAGAACAATGAGCAGTTCTTC. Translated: CASSRVGQLKNNEQFF.

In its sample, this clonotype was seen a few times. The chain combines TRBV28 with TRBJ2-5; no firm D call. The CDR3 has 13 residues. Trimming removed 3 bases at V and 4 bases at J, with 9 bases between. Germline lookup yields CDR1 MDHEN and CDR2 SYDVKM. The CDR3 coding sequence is TGTGCCAGCAGTTTTGTGTCTCGAGAGACCCAGTACTTC. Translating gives CASSFVSRETQYF.

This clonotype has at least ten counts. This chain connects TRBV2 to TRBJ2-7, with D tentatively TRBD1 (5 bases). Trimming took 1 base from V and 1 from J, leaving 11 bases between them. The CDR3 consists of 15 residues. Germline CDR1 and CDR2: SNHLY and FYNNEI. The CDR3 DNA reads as TGTGCCAGCAGTGAAGAAGGGGCGCCTTCCTACGAGCAGTACTTC. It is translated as CASSEEGAPSYEQYF.

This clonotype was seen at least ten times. CDR3 sequence: CASSLSHSGNTIYF. The DNA for the CDR3 is TGTGCCAGCAGTTTATCTCACTCTGGAAACACCATATATTTT. This sequence joins TRBV28 and TRBJ1-3; D remains unclear. V dropped 1 base and J dropped 0 bases, with 4 bases sitting between them. The CDR3 extends over 14 amino acids. Germline CDR1 and CDR2: MDHEN and SYDVKM.

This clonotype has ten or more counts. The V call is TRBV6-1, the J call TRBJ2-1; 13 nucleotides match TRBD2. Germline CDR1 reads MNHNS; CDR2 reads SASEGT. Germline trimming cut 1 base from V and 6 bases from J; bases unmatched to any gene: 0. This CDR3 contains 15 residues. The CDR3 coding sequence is TGTGCCAGCAGTGAAGGGACTAGCGGGAGCAATGAGCAGTTCTTC. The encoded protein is CASSEGTSGSNEQFF.

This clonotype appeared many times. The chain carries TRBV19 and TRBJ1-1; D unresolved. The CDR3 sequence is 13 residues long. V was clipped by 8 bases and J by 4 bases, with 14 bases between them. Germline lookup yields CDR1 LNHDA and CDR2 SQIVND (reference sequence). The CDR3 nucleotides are TGTGCCAGTGGAACGGACGGCACCACTGAAGCTTTCTTT. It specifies CASGTDGTTEAFF.

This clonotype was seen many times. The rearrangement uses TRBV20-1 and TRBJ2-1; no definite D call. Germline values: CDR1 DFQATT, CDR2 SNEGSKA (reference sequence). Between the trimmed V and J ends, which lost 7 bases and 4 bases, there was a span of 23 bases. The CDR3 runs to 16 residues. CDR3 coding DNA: TGCAGTGTCTCGAACCCTCCAGCGAGCGTGTACAATGAGCAGTTCTTC. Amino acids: CSVSNPPASVYNEQFF.

CDR3 protein: CASSQERRLAGDGEQYF. CDR3 DNA: TGCGCCAGCAGCCAAGAACGTCGGCTAGCGGGAGATGGCGAGCAGTACTTC. The J gene is TRBJ2-7, the V gene TRBV4-1, with 10 bases that match TRBD2. CDR1 and CDR2 (germline): MGHRA, YSYEKL. V lost 0 bases to trimming and J lost 6 bases; unmatched junction nucleotides: 11. The CDR3 covers 17 residues.

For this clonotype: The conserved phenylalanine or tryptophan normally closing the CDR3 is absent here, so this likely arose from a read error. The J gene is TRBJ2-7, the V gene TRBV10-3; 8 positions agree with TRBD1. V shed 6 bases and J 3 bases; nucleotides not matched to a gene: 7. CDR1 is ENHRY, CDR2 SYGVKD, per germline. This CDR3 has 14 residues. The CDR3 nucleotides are TGTGCCATCAGACCGGAACAGGGGGTCTACGAGCAGTACATC. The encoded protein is CAIRPEQGVYEQYI.

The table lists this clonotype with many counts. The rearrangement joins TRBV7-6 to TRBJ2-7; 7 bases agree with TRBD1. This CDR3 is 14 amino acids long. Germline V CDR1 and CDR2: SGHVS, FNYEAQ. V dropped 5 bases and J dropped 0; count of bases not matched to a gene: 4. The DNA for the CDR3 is TGTGCCAGCAGCCTAGGGACAGCCTCCTACGAGCAGTACTTC. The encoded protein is CASSLGTASYEQYF.

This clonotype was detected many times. The CDR3 DNA is TGTGCCAGCAGAATCGGGACTAGCGGGAGGGCCGTTGAGCAGTTCTTC. This sequence encodes CASRIGTSGRAVEQFF. The chain uses TRBV6-1 and TRBJ2-1; TRBD2 agrees at 16 bases. CDR3 length equals 16 residues. The V segment lost 6 bases and the J segment 9 bases; nucleotides outside the gene matches: 8. Germline assignment: CDR1 MNHNS and CDR2 SASEGT.

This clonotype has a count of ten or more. The CDR3 DNA reads TGTGCCAGCAGACGATATGGACAGGGAAAGTTTGCCGGGGAGCTGTTTTTT. Translated, it gives CASRRYGQGKFAGELFF. V gene TRBV12-3 or TRBV12-4 combines with J gene TRBJ2-2, with 8 bases fitting TRBD1. The CDR3 is 17 amino acids. Trimming removed 6 bases from V and 6 bases from J; junction bases left unmatched: 15.